The present TCR beta chain was sequenced within a study of blood T cell repertoires in COVID-19. The assay was immunoSEQ multiplex PCR, and TCRdb's table has in-frame clones only and misses some. Found here are over 200,000 clones, roughly 87% of them singletons; the top ten hold under 2%. The germline CDR1 and CDR2 sequences are MGHDK and SYGVNS. The CDR3 runs 18 residues. The ends were cut back, 3 bases at V and 0 bases at J, with 18 bases in the middle. This sequence was found in a man aged 40-49 years with active or convalescent COVID-19. Sequenced: peripheral blood. The chain joins TRBV25-1 to TRBJ1-5, with a tentative D call TRBD1 (6 bases). CDR3 in DNA: TGTGCCAGCAGTGACCGGGACATACGTGAAGATAGCAATCAGCCCCAGCATTTT. It yields the protein CASSDRDIREDSNQPQHF.